This T cell receptor (beta chain) was identified in a study of neurological immune-mediated disorders (dated by TCRdb to between 2017 and 2020). About the full investigation: The study compared peripheral blood TCR-beta repertoires of HTLV-I-associated myelopathy (HAM/TSP) patients, multiple sclerosis patients and healthy controls using UMI-based sequencing. The cohort included roughly 71 subjects: about 15 with HAM/TSP, roughly 35 with multiple sclerosis, and 20 healthy controls. Longitudinal samples, technical triplicates and paired sorted CD4+ and CD8+ T-cell subsets, alongside PBMC samples, were included among the 106 TCR-beta libraries.

Study-wide conclusions, independent of this receptor: TCR clonal expansion was greatest in HAM/TSP patients and smallest in MS patients, who ranked below even healthy controls. Expanded clones from different subjects shared no identical CDR3 amino acid sequences, which suggests that TCR-beta repertoires were private in all groups.

The CDR3 starts with the cysteine, ends with the phenylalanine, and has 14 residues. This entry keeps only the CDR3 DNA: 42 bases, framed from base 1. Based on the germline V gene, the CDR1 and CDR2 sequences are KGHSH and LQKENI. The junction shows trimming of 3 bases on V and 4 bases on J, plus 12 bases between the germline ends. cDNA was synthesized by template-switch 5'RACE using a primer carrying a 10-nucleotide random unique molecular identifier by which each TCR transcript was tagged. Each sequencing run produced over 190 million TCR-beta sequences covering 15-18 subjects. The RNeasy kit was used for extraction of total RNA. TCR-beta VDJ regions were amplified with primers for the TCR constant region and the 5'RACE anchor, using the KAPA Real-time Library Amplification kit. Sample indexes and Illumina adaptors were added in a first PCR, after which library yield was increased in a second PCR. After Ampure bead purification, the TCR product of roughly 650 bp was size-selected on a 2% E-gel SizeSelection system. Before pooling, library quality was checked on a Bioanalyzer, concentration was measured with Qubit, and libraries were quantified with the Kapa Library Quantification kit. Paired-end 2 x 150 bp sequencing of the libraries was performed on an Illumina HiSeq 2500. To increase sequence diversity, about 25-31% phiX was spiked into each library pool. As for the original processing: Quality-filtered reads were processed with the UMI-based MiGEC pipeline, and over 90% of raw TCR sequences were removed by the MiGEC pipeline during error correction. VDJ genes were aligned to IMGT germline references, and clonotypes were defined by unique CDR3 amino acid sequence plus V-J genes. Clonal expansion, Shannon diversity and CDR3 relatedness were evaluated with VDJtools (CalcPairwiseDistances, ClusterSamples), while phylogenetic trees were built in CLCbio workbench. Expanded clones were defined as having at least 8 unique UMIs, based on coefficient-of-variation modelling across technical triplicates. TCRdb ran its own pipeline on the public reads, namely fastp trimming at Q25 and MiXCR clone calling, and kept in-frame beta chains. Each CDR3 protein appears once, grouped with its most common genes and DNA. TCRdb's processing, not the authors' own work, is the source of the V and J calls. The sample has 25,000 to 35,000 distinct CDR3 sequences on record, about 4.8% of them singletons. Approximately 22% of the sample goes to the ten largest clones.

Blood bank volunteers in Maryland, USA served as the healthy controls. For the unsorted PBMC libraries, 2 million PBMCs were stored in RNAlater at -80 degrees C until RNA extraction and were used to generate the libraries. Peripheral blood underwent Ficoll-Hypaque density gradient centrifugation to isolate PBMCs, which were then cryopreserved in liquid nitrogen. Many counts were recorded for this clonotype. Its antigen is unknown. No base quality values were provided; no much bigger clone lies one nucleotide off. The chain joins TRBV18 to TRBJ2-5; the D gene is tentatively TRBD1 or TRBD2, each matching 6 bases. The sequence derives from a man aged 18 to 30 in good health. The sequencing input was PBMCs. The CDR3 in this case is CASSPRGVGETQYF. The sequenced DNA: TGTGCCAGCTCACCGAGGGGGGTTGGAGAGACCCAGTACTTC.